This T cell receptor (beta chain) originates from a study of shared clonotypes between healthy human individuals (TCRdb year 2020). Notes on the research overall: A few men and two women, aged 18 to 49 years, made up the cohort. For each donor, CD4 naive and CD4 memory were each run on three plates, CD8 naive on two plates, and CD8 memory on one plate. The study deeply sequenced blood TCR repertoires of several healthy adults to estimate repertoire size and the extent of clonotype sharing between individuals. To increase sequencing depth and limit assay-specific biases, TCR repertoire library preparation and sequencing were carried out by different laboratories using diverse techniques. Between about 0.9 and 9 billion PBMCs per donor were obtained by leukapheresis. Beyond this particular receptor, the publication reports: Incomplete sequencing was indicated by rarefaction of sorted-subset datasets, despite the large sequencing depth. Sampling was limited to blood, and TCR repertoires in tissue likely differ from TCR repertoires in blood. Compared with non-shared clonotypes, clonotypes shared by all four sorted-subset donors had higher generation probabilities. Larger estimated clonotype richness was generally found for naive subsets than for memory subsets. About 5% of naive CD4, 3.5% of naive CD8, about 2.5% of memory CD4, and 0.4% of memory CD8 clonotypes were shared across four donors. Based on pairwise subsampling, the degree of clonotype sharing among donors was expected to be affected by sequencing depth. The genetic and exposure-history diversity represented was limited by the small number of donors.

From a lookup of the germline V gene, CDR1 and CDR2 are SGHAT and FQNNGV. From the cysteine through the phenylalanine, the CDR3 covers 13 amino acids. Of the read, only the CDR3 DNA is kept; its 39 bases are in frame from base 1. The junction shows trimming of 0 bases on V and 1 base on J, plus 4 bases between the germline ends. Concerning this clone itself: Its cognate antigen has yet to be identified. No base-level quality is on record; no much larger clone is a single base apart. This same CDR3 is encoded by further DNA sequences in the sample.

The donors were healthy, HIV-negative adults who had no recently reported acute infections or vaccinations. All donors were Caucasian adults living in Nashville, Tennessee, USA. CD4+ T cells were enriched by magnetic negative selection; naive cells were then positively selected on CD45RA, and the negative fraction formed the memory subset. Blood was collected by leukapheresis, and PBMCs were isolated by Ficoll-Histopaque density gradient centrifugation and then cryopreserved in liquid nitrogen vapor phase. Purity and quantity of every magnetically sorted T cell population were checked by analytical flow cytometry. From each sorted fraction, genomic DNA was isolated and quantified by UV absorbance on a Nanodrop 2000c. Using the deep immunoSEQ assay, TCR CDR3 regions were amplified from genomic DNA by multiplex PCR. Extracted genomic DNA from each cell subset was spread evenly across all wells of several immunoSEQ 96-well plates, with each plate serving as a replicate. Each replicate PCR for sorted subsets received about 180 ng genomic DNA, equal to tens of thousands of T cell genomes. Purified libraries were measured with a Qubit 3.0 fluorometer, size-checked on a Bioanalyzer 2100, and measured again with the KAPA Library Quantification kit. Every immunoSEQ 96-well plate was sequenced on a dedicated single-read 150-cycle Illumina NextSeq 550 flow cell. As for the authors' bioinformatics: Because the immunoSEQ output included only junctional sequences and no quality scores, the filtering could not be the same as the filtering used for full-length reads. To assign V/J genes and CDR3, sequences were annotated using PyIR, a Python wrapper for IgBLAST v1.9, with IMGT germline references. Reads were removed for weak V/J assignments (E-value above 1e-6), missing CDR3, stop codons, out-of-frame junctions, or ambiguous translated residues. V3J clonotypes were defined as sequences sharing the same inferred V gene, J gene, and CDR3 amino acid sequence. Percentage overlap between repertoires was computed as shared unique clonotypes divided by the size of the smaller repertoire. Repertoire richness was assessed with RTK rarefaction, the Chao1 estimator, and Recon v2.1 estimates of unobserved clonotypes. OLGA was used to compute generation probabilities for all TCRbeta clonotypes that the gDNA method yielded from a handful of donors. Sourced from immuneACCESS, this table was stored by TCRdb with only in-frame sequences that have V and J called. A share of the clones is absent; for the studies checked, an unresolved V gene accounts for under half, and the remainder has no known explanation. For V, J and clone size, that table is used; D and trimming come from the DNA. The sample yields roughly 500,000 clones; about 96% were counted once. The top ten clonotypes cover 0.05% to 0.08% of the sample.

The chain links TRBV11-2 with TRBJ2-7; no D gene can be assigned with confidence. Sample: naive CD4+ T cells sorted from blood. This specimen's cell subset or site label, interpreted: CD45RA+ positively selected. The source of this sequence is a woman in her twenties or thirties in good health. The CDR3 protein sequence reads: CASSLEGSYEQYF. The DNA reads as follows: TGTGCCAGCAGCTTAGAGGGTTCCTACGAGCAGTACTTC.